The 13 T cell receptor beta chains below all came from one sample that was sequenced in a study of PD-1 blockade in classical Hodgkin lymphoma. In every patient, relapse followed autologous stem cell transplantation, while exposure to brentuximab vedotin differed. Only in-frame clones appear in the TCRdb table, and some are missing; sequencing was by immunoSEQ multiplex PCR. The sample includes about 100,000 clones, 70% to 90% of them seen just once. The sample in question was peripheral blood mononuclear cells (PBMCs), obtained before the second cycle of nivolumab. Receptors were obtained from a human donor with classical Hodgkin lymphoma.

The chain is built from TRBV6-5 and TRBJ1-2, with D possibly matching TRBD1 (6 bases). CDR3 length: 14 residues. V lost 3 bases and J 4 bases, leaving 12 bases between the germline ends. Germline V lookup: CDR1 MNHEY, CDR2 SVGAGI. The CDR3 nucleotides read TGTGCCAGCAGTTATCGAGCCAGGGGCTATGGCTACACCTTC. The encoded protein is CASSYRARGYGYTF.

The DNA of the CDR3 is TGTGCTAGTGGTAACCCGGGACAGGGCAATGAGCAGTTCTTC. It specifies CASGNPGQGNEQFF. V is TRBV12-5 and J is TRBJ2-1; TRBD1 matches at 9 bases. The CDR3 is 14 residues long. Trimming cost V 5 bases and J 6 bases; bases outside gene matches: 5. From germline, CDR1 is LGHNT and CDR2 FRNRAP.

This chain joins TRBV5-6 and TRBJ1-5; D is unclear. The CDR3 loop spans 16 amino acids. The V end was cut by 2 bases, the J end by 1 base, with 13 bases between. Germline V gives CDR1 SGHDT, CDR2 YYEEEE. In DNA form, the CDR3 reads TGTGCCAGCAGCTTATCATCGTCTTGGAGCAATCAGCCCCAGCATTTT. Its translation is CASSLSSSWSNQPQHF.

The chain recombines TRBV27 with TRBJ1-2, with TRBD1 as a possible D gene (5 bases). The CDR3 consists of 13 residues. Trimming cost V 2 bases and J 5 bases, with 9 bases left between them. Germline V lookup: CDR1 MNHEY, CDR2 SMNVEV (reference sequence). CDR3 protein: CASSLEGRYGYTF. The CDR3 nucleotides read TGTGCCAGCAGTTTAGAGGGACGGTATGGCTACACCTTC.

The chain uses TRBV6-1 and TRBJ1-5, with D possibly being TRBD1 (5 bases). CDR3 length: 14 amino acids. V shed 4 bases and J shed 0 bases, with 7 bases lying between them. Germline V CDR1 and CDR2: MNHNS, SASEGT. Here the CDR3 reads CASSGQLSNQPQHF. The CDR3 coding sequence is TGTGCCAGCAGTGGACAGCTTAGCAATCAGCCCCAGCATTTT.

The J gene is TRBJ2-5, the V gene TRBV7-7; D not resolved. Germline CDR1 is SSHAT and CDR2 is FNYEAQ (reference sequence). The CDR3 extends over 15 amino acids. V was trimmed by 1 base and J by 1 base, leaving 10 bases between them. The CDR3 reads CASSLGVVVQETQYF. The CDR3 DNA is TGTGCCAGCAGCTTAGGAGTGGTGGTCCAAGAGACCCAGTACTTC.

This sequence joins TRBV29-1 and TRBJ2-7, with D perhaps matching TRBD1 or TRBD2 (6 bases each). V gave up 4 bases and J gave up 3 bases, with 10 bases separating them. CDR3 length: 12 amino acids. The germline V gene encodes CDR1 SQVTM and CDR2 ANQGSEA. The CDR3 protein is CSVGRGDYEQYF. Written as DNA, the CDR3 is TGCAGCGTTGGTAGGGGGGACTACGAGCAGTACTTC.

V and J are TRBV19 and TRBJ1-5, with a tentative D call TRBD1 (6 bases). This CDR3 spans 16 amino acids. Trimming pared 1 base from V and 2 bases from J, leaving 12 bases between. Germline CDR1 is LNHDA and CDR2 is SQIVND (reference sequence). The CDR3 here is CASSIVGGGGNQPQHF. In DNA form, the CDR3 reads TGTGCCAGTAGTATAGTTGGAGGGGGAGGCAATCAGCCCCAGCATTTT.

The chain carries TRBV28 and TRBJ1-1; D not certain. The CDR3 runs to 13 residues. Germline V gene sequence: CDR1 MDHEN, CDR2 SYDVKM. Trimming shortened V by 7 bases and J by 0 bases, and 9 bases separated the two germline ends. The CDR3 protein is CASMRELNTEAFF. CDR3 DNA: TGTGCCAGCATGAGGGAACTGAACACTGAAGCTTTCTTT.

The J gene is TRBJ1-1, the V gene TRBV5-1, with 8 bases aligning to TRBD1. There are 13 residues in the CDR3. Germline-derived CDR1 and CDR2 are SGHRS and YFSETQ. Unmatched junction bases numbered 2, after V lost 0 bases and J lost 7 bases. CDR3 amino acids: CASSLGTGFEAFF. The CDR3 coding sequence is TGCGCCAGCAGCTTGGGGACAGGGTTTGAAGCTTTCTTT.

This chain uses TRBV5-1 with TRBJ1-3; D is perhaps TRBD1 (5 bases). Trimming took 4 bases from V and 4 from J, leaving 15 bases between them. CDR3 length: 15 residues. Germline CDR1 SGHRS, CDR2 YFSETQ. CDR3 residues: CASSDRGVVGNTIYF. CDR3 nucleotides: TGCGCCAGCAGCGACCGAGGGGTGGTCGGAAACACCATATATTTT. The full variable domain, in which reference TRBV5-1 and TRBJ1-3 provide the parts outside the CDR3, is KAGVTQTPRYLIKTRGQQVTLSCSPISGHRSVSWYQQTPGQGLQFLFEYFSETQRNKGNFPGRFSGRQFSNSRSEMNVSTLELGDSALYLCASSDRGVVGNTIYFGEGSWLTVV.

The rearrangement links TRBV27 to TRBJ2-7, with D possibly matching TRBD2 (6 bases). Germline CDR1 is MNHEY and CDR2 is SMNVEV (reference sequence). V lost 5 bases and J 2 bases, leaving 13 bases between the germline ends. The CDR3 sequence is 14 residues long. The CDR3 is CASSQIAAPYEQYF. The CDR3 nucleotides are TGTGCCAGCAGTCAGATAGCGGCCCCCTACGAGCAGTACTTC.

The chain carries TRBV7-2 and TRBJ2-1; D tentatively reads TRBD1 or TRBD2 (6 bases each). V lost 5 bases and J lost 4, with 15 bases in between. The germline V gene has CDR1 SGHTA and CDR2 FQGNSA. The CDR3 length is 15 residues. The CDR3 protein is CASSVGGTLYNEQFF. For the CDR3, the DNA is TGTGCCAGCAGCGTAGGGGGGACACTTTACAATGAGCAGTTCTTC.